This is a list of T cell receptor beta chains from one sample in a study of breast tumors, draining lymph nodes, adjacent tissues. Using its own MiXCR run on the multiplex PCR reads, TCRdb lists one record per CDR3 protein. The table lists 66,000 or so distinct CDR3 sequences, 40% to 55% of them singletons. The sample taken for sequencing was breast tumor tissue. The receptors were gathered from a female donor with breast cancer. Some clones in this sample may be carry-over from other donors' samples. Both conserved end residues are part of each CDR3. The D gene is left open where the match is weak. Size tells how often a clone was seen (once, few, many) or the class of an expanded clone, and some rows leave it out.

d_call	v_call	j_call	clone_size	cdr3_aa	cdr3_nt
TRBD1	TRBV7-2	TRBJ2-5	many	CASSLVGQGASYQETQYF	TGTGCCAGCAGCTTGGTGGGACAGGGGGCTTCGTACCAAGAGACCCAGTACTTC
.	TRBV7-2	TRBJ2-3	.	CASSYQKGEADTQYF	TGTGCCAGCAGCTATCAAAAGGGAGAGGCAGATACGCAGTATTTT
.	TRBV6-5	TRBJ2-1	many	CASSLTGTNNEQFF	TGTGCCAGCAGTTTGACCGGGACGAACAATGAGCAGTTCTTC
.	TRBV3-1	TRBJ2-3	.	CASSQDRTEADTQYF	TGTGCCAGCAGCCAAGACAGAACGGAAGCAGATACGCAGTATTTT
TRBD1	TRBV12-3/TRBV12-4	TRBJ2-2	.	CASSFSPTGTGNTGELFF	TGTGCCAGCAGTTTCTCTCCGACCGGGACAGGGAACACCGGGGAGCTGTTTTTT
TRBD1	TRBV5-4	TRBJ1-2	.	CASRLGQAAWGYTF	TGTGCCAGCAGATTGGGACAGGCGGCTTGGGGCTACACCTTC
.	TRBV2	TRBJ2-1	many	CASSERATGFNEQFF	TGTGCCAGCAGTGAAAGGGCTACAGGGTTCAATGAGCAGTTCTTC
TRBD1	TRBV25-1	TRBJ1-2	.	CASSEYGLGQGKYGYTF	TGTGCCAGCAGTGAATATGGTCTGGGACAGGGAAAGTATGGCTACACCTTC
.	TRBV14	TRBJ1-2	.	CASSESRAPQLYGYTF	TGTGCCAGCAGTGAATCCCGGGCCCCCCAATTATATGGCTACACCTTC
TRBD2	TRBV19	TRBJ2-3	many	CASSPRTRDTQYF	TGTGCCAGTAGTCCCAGGACTAGGGATACGCAGTATTTT
.	TRBV7-2	TRBJ1-4	.	CASSLVAGEPNEKLFF	TGTGCCAGCAGCTTAGTAGCGGGAGAGCCTAATGAAAAACTGTTTTTT
TRBD1	TRBV7-7	TRBJ2-2	many	CASSLVPGGASNTGELFF	TGTGCTAGCAGCTTAGTGCCAGGGGGCGCCTCGAACACCGGGGAGCTGTTTTTT
.	TRBV20-1	TRBJ1-1	.	CSARAQGIGTEAFF	TGCAGTGCTAGAGCGCAGGGGATAGGGACTGAAGCTTTCTTT
.	TRBV7-2	TRBJ2-7	.	CASSVERGPYEQYF	TGTGCCAGCAGCGTTGAACGGGGACCCTACGAGCAGTACTTC
TRBD1	TRBV6-5	TRBJ1-1	.	CASSRDRGFSKNTEAFF	TGTGCCAGCAGTAGGGACAGGGGCTTTTCTAAGAACACTGAAGCTTTCTTT
.	TRBV5-6	TRBJ1-1	.	CASSRLTVGAFF	TGTGCCAGCAGTAGACTGACGGTCGGGGCTTTCTTT
TRBD1	TRBV13	TRBJ1-2	.	CASSLGTGMNGYTF	TGTGCCAGCAGTTTGGGGACAGGGATGAATGGCTACACCTTC
.	TRBV19	TRBJ2-1	many	CASKSGTNLYNEQFF	TGTGCCAGTAAAAGCGGAACCAACCTCTACAATGAGCAGTTCTTC
.	TRBV7-9	TRBJ1-2	many	CASSFGQAGGYGYTF	TGTGCCAGCAGCTTCGGGCAGGCCGGAGGCTATGGCTACACCTTC
.	TRBV2	TRBJ1-2	many	CASNPGNYYGYTF	TGTGCCAGCAATCCAGGGAATTACTATGGCTACACCTTC
.	TRBV24-1	TRBJ2-1	.	CATSVLPLRAGDKQFF	TGTGCCACCAGTGTACTCCCCCTACGAGCGGGTGATAAGCAGTTCTTC
.	TRBV2	TRBJ1-3	.	CASSASGTGGYAFFGHTIYF	.
.	TRBV10-3	TRBJ1-4	.	CAISESKGFGIEKLFF	TGTGCCATCAGTGAGTCGAAAGGGTTTGGGATCGAAAAACTGTTTTTT
TRBD1	TRBV29-1	TRBJ2-5	many	CSVEGQGEPPETQYF	TGCAGCGTTGAGGGGCAGGGGGAACCCCCGGAGACCCAGTACTTC
.	TRBV4-2	TRBJ1-5	many	CASSQDPRGSRLYQPQHF	TGTGCCAGCAGCCAAGATCCTCGAGGGAGCCGACTATATCAGCCCCAGCATTTT
.	TRBV19	TRBJ1-2	.	CASSGHTKDYGYTF	TGTGCCAGTAGTGGACACACGAAGGACTATGGCTACACCTTC
.	TRBV11-3	TRBJ2-3	.	CASSLDRLASDTQYF	TGTGCCAGCAGCTTAGATCGGCTAGCCTCAGATACGCAGTATTTT
TRBD2	TRBV7-7	TRBJ2-5	medium-sized	CASSSGLAGAETQYF	TGTGCTAGCAGCTCGGGACTAGCGGGGGCGGAGACCCAGTACTTC
.	TRBV5-1	TRBJ2-3	many	CASSLGSSGGTNTQYF	TGCGCCAGCAGCTTGGGGTCCTCCGGGGGCACGAATACGCAGTATTTT
.	TRBV11-2	TRBJ2-3	many	CASSLDQVGNTQYF	TGTGCCAGCAGCTTAGACCAGGTCGGGAATACGCAGTATTTT
.	TRBV7-9	TRBJ1-6	.	CASSLEFSDNSPLHF	TGTGCCAGCAGCTTAGAGTTCAGCGATAATTCACCCCTCCACTTT
.	TRBV2	TRBJ2-3	.	CASSIYLCSVGQNTDTQYF	.
.	TRBV19	TRBJ1-5	many	CASSPTGSNQPQHF	TGTGCCAGTAGTCCTACAGGTAGCAATCAGCCCCAGCATTTT
.	TRBV20-1	TRBJ2-1	many	CSASRRGRGNEQFF	TGCAGTGCTAGTAGGCGGGGGCGGGGCAATGAGCAGTTCTTC
.	TRBV25-1	TRBJ1-6	.	CASSPRANSYNSPLDF	TGTGCCAGCAGTCCACGAGCGAACTCCTATAATTCACCCCTCGACTTT
TRBD1	TRBV12-3/TRBV12-4	TRBJ1-4	.	CASSSSRTGRGGGGKLFF	TGTGCCAGCAGCTCCTCGAGGACAGGGAGAGGGGGGGGGGGAAAACTGTTTTTT
.	TRBV10-2	TRBJ1-2	once	CASSEWSTSPSRGYTF	TGCGCCAGCAGTGAGTGGAGTACCTCGCCGTCTCGTGGCTACACCTTC
TRBD1	TRBV7-9	TRBJ1-2	once	CASSPTIGTGVPLNYGYTF	TGTGCCAGCAGCCCGACGATCGGAACAGGGGTCCCCTTGAACTATGGCTACACCTTC
TRBD1	TRBV7-4	TRBJ2-7	many	CASSLNGTGAPEEQYF	TGTGCCAGCAGCTTAAATGGGACAGGGGCACCGGAAGAGCAGTACTTC
TRBD2	TRBV6-2/TRBV6-3	TRBJ2-3	many	CASSPGTSSLATQYF	TGTGCCAGCAGCCCCGGGACTAGTTCCCTGGCTACGCAGTATTTT
TRBD1	TRBV20-1	TRBJ2-7	many	CSATGGVGYEQYF	TGCAGTGCTACAGGGGGTGTAGGCTACGAGCAGTACTTC
.	TRBV7-8	TRBJ1-5	.	CASSLFQGNQPQHF	TGTGCCAGCAGCTTGTTCCAGGGCAATCAGCCCCAGCATTTT
TRBD1	TRBV12-3/TRBV12-4	TRBJ1-5	many	CASSGDSFYQPQHF	TGTGCCAGCAGTGGGGACAGCTTCTATCAGCCCCAGCATTTT
.	TRBV18	TRBJ1-6	many	CASSPSARDLNSPLHF	TGTGCCAGCTCACCATCTGCACGAGATCTTAATTCACCCCTCCACTTT
TRBD1	TRBV3-1	TRBJ2-7	.	CASSRWTGGLYEQYF	TGTGCCAGCAGCCGTTGGACAGGGGGCCTCTACGAGCAGTACTTC
TRBD1	TRBV6-1	TRBJ1-6	.	CASRWTGENSPLHF	TGTGCCAGCAGGTGGACAGGGGAAAATTCGCCCCTCCACTTT